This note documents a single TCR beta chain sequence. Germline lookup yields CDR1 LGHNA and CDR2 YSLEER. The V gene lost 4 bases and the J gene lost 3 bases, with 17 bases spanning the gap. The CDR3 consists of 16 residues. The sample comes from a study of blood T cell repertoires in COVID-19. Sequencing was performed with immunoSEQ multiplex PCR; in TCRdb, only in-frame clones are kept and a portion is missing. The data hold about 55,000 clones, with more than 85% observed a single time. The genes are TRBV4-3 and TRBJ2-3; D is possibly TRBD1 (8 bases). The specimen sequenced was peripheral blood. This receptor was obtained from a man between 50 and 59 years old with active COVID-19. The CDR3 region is CASSLWTGRGTDTQYF. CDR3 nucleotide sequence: TGCGCCAGCAGCCTCTGGACAGGGAGGGGAACAGATACGCAGTATTTT.